Sequencing of this TCR beta chain was carried out in a study of response to subunit inactivated influenza vaccine. Study-wide points: It was the authors' suggestion that each seasonal influenza vaccination recruits few new T cells.

As for this clonotype: Its antigen remains unidentified.

The CDR3 extends over 14 amino acids. The germline gives CDR1 SGHTA, CDR2 FQGNSA. The ends lost 6 bases at V and 2 bases at J; junction bases unmatched: 6. TCRdb ran MiXCR on the RT-PCR reads and lists one entry per CDR3 protein. The sample includes a few hundred thousand distinct CDR3 sequences, less than 15% of them seen just once. V usage is TRBV7-2 and J usage is TRBJ1-2; 7 positions match TRBD1. The sequenced sample was PBMCs from blood, obtained roughly 12 days after vaccination. The TCR comes from a man between 50 and 59 years old who received an inactivated influenza vaccine. For the CDR3, the DNA is TGTGCCAGCAGTCGAGGGACAGAAAACTATGGCTACACCTTC. Its protein product is CASSRGTENYGYTF.